The 32 T cell receptor beta chains in this list originate from one sample, sequenced in a study of cytomegalovirus exposure and HLA in healthy donors. Primers: 60 Vbeta forward and 13 Jbeta reverse. Assay: immunoSEQ multiplex PCR; the TCRdb copy retains only in-frame clones and omits some. This table has about 110,000 clones, around 88% appearing once. The sample taken for sequencing was PBMCs. These TCRs come from a man between 35 and 55 years old in good health and CMV-seronegative.

This clone was seen only once. The chain joins TRBV25-1 to TRBJ2-3; 8 bases agree with TRBD2. The ends lost 5 bases at V and 5 bases at J; junction bases unmatched: 18. Germline CDR1 reads MGHDK; CDR2 reads SYGVNS. This CDR3 is built from 18 residues. The chain's CDR3 is CASSKVSGAGGQGDTQYF. The CDR3 DNA sequence: TGTGCCAGCAGTAAGGTATCGGGTGCGGGGGGCCAGGGAGATACGCAGTATTTT.

The chain combines TRBV28 with TRBJ2-7; 7 bases map to TRBD1. Germline lookup yields CDR1 MDHEN and CDR2 SYDVKM. This CDR3 is built from 14 residues. Losses at the gene ends were 9 bases for V and 2 bases for J; bases not matched to a gene: 10. This CDR3 is CASHSSQGPYEQYF. The CDR3 nucleotides are TGTGCCAGTCATTCTTCACAGGGGCCCTACGAGCAGTACTTC.

The CDR3 region is CASTDGTAPIAQYF. CDR3 DNA sequence: TGTGCCAGCACAGACGGGACTGCCCCGATTGCGCAGTATTTT. The chain carries TRBV28 and TRBJ2-3, with a weak D call TRBD2 (6 bases). CDR3 length equals 14 residues. The germline V gene has CDR1 MDHEN and CDR2 SYDVKM. Trimming removed 7 bases from V and 10 bases from J, with 21 bases in between.

This clone turned up a few times. CDR3 sequence: CAISDREEKLFF. For the CDR3, the DNA is TGTGCCATCAGTGACAGGGAAGAAAAACTGTTTTTT. The genes are TRBV10-3 and TRBJ1-4, with D possibly being TRBD1 (5 bases). This CDR3 comprises 12 residues. Germline lookup yields CDR1 ENHRY and CDR2 SYGVKD. The V end was cut by 3 bases, the J end by 8 bases, with 7 bases between.

The rearrangement links TRBV7-3 to TRBJ2-5; D gene uncertain. CDR1 SGHTA and CDR2 FQGTGA come from the germline V gene. Trimming took off 5 bases at V and 2 bases at J, with 9 bases between the two ends. CDR3 length: 13 amino acids. CDR3 loop: CASSPTGQETQYF. CDR3 bases: TGTGCCAGCAGCCCCACGGGTCAAGAGACCCAGTACTTC. Looking up the rest from reference TRBV7-3 and TRBJ2-5 gives the full variable domain: GAGVSQTPSNKVTEKGKYVELRCDPISGHTALYWYRQSLGQGPEFLIYFQGTGAADDSGLPNDRFFAVRPEGSVSTLKIQRTERGDSAVYLCASSPTGQETQYFGPGTRLLVL.

The J gene is TRBJ2-3, the V gene TRBV5-1, with D uncertain. V gave up 0 bases and J gave up 2 bases, with 7 bases separating them. The CDR3 has 14 residues. Germline loops: CDR1 SGHRS, CDR2 YFSETQ. The CDR3 loop reads CASSLAILTDTQYF. CDR3 nucleotide sequence: TGCGCCAGCAGCTTGGCCATACTCACAGATACGCAGTATTTT.

This chain uses TRBV19 with TRBJ2-7; 9 bases are a match to TRBD1. This CDR3 is built from 14 residues. V was pared by 1 base and J by 6 bases, with 4 bases of the junction left unmatched. In germline, CDR1 is LNHDA, CDR2 SQIVND (reference sequence). The CDR3 DNA sequence: TGTGCCAGTAGTATAGGGGGACAGGGCCTCGAGCAGTACTTC. It encodes CASSIGGQGLEQYF.

The chain joins TRBV4-1 to TRBJ1-1; D unclear. This CDR3 spans 14 amino acids. The ends were cut back, 4 bases at V and 2 bases at J, with 11 bases in the middle. Germline V gives CDR1 MGHRA, CDR2 YSYEKL. Written as DNA, the CDR3 is TGCGCCAGCAGCCCTCTGGAGGGCAACACTGAAGCTTTCTTT. Residues: CASSPLEGNTEAFF.

J is TRBJ2-6 and V is TRBV5-8; 8 positions match TRBD1. Trimming removed 4 bases from V and 4 bases from J; junction bases left unmatched: 10. The CDR3 extends over 17 amino acids. Germline CDR1 reads SGHTS; CDR2 reads YDEGEE. The CDR3 here is CASSTPRTGYGANVLTF. The CDR3 DNA follows: TGTGCCAGCAGCACGCCACGGACAGGGTACGGGGCCAACGTCCTGACTTTC.

Written as DNA, the CDR3 is TGTGCCACAAGGAGCGACGGAGGTAGATACGAGCAGTACTTC. Translating gives CATRSDGGRYEQYF. The chain employs TRBV6-1 and TRBJ2-7, with D tentatively TRBD2 (5 bases). V lost 10 bases and J lost 4, with 20 bases in between. Germline V gene lookup returns CDR1 MNHNS and CDR2 SASEGT. The CDR3 totals 14 residues.

The chain recombines TRBV30 with TRBJ2-5; D is undetermined. Germline CDR1 and CDR2: GTSNPN and SVGIG (reference sequence). Trimming shortened V by 1 base and J by 2 bases, and 5 bases separated the two germline ends. The CDR3 contains 12 residues. The CDR3 spells CAWSGQQETQYF. The CDR3, as DNA: TGTGCCTGGAGTGGTCAGCAAGAGACCCAGTACTTC. The whole variable domain, remainder taken from reference TRBV30 and TRBJ2-5, is SQTIHQWPATLVQPVGSPLSLECTVEGTSNPNLYWYRQAAGRGLQLLFYSVGIGQISSEVPQNLSASRPQDRQFILSSKKLLLSDSGFYLCAWSGQQETQYFGPGTRLLVL.

This sequence joins TRBV4-1 and TRBJ1-2; D gene uncertain. V lost 0 bases to trimming and J lost 1 base, with 9 bases between them. CDR1 and CDR2 (germline): MGHRA, YSYEKL. This CDR3 contains 15 residues. CDR3 in amino acids: CASSQEPLGNYGYTF. The CDR3 DNA reads as TGCGCCAGCAGCCAAGAGCCACTCGGTAACTATGGCTACACCTTC.

The chain couples TRBV9 to TRBJ2-2; D is unclear. V was clipped by 0 bases and J by 5 bases, with 11 bases between them. Germline values: CDR1 SGDLS, CDR2 YYNGEE. CDR3 length: 15 amino acids. The CDR3 DNA sequence: TGTGCCAGCAGCGTAGCTAGTAGAAGAACCGGGGAGCTGTTTTTT. It is translated as CASSVASRRTGELFF.

The chain recombines TRBV28 with TRBJ2-1; 9 bases map to TRBD1. The CDR3 extends over 14 amino acids. CDR1 and CDR2 from the germline V gene are MDHEN and SYDVKM. The junction had 7 bases not matched to a gene; V was cut back by 5 bases and J by 8 bases. The chain's CDR3 is CASSAQGAKDEQFF. Written as DNA, the CDR3 is TGTGCCAGCAGTGCACAGGGGGCGAAGGATGAGCAGTTCTTC.

This chain connects TRBV5-4 to TRBJ2-7, with D possibly TRBD2 on 6 matching bases. The germline gives CDR1 SGHNT, CDR2 YYREEE (reference sequence). Trimming left V 3 bases short and J 7 bases short, with 20 bases between. The CDR3 spans 15 residues. The DNA of the CDR3 is TGTGCCAGCAGCTCGACTAGGGATCCTTCCTGGGAGCAGTACTTC. Encoded protein: CASSSTRDPSWEQYF.

The DNA for the CDR3 is TGTGCCAGCAGTTTGGGGACAGGGGGACAGCAGCCCCAGCATTTT. Translation gives CASSLGTGGQQPQHF. V and J are TRBV27 and TRBJ1-5; 11 bases are a match to TRBD1. Germline CDR1 and CDR2: MNHEY and SMNVEV (reference sequence). V was clipped by 3 bases and J by 7 bases; unmatched bases: 5. This CDR3 spans 15 amino acids.

The chain has TRBV10-3 and TRBJ1-1, with a weak D call TRBD1 (5 bases). This CDR3 has 14 residues. Germline CDR1 and CDR2: ENHRY and SYGVKD. V was clipped by 5 bases and J by 6 bases, with 16 bases between them. The CDR3 DNA reads TGTGCCATCAGTTCGACGGAGTACAGGTCTGAAGCTTTCTTT. Amino acid sequence: CAISSTEYRSEAFF.

The J gene is TRBJ2-3, the V gene TRBV6-5, with 8 bases identical to TRBD2. CDR1 and CDR2 from the germline V gene are MNHEY and SVGAGI. V was clipped by 8 bases and J by 7 bases; unmatched bases: 14. The CDR3 loop spans 15 amino acids. The DNA for the CDR3 is TGTGCCAGCGCCCCTGGCCGGGGGGGCCTGAATACGCAGTATTTT. It codes for CASAPGRGGLNTQYF.

V usage is TRBV29-1 and J usage is TRBJ1-2; D perhaps matches TRBD1 (5 bases). Trimming stripped 6 bases from V and 4 bases from J, with 27 bases between. The CDR3 runs to 17 residues. Germline V gives CDR1 SQVTM, CDR2 ANQGSEA. CDR3 region: CSVDSAKYGAEGYGYTF. In DNA, the CDR3 is TGCAGCGTCGATTCGGCGAAGTATGGGGCGGAGGGCTATGGCTACACCTTC.

This clone has only a few counts. The chain employs TRBV5-4 and TRBJ1-4; possibly TRBD1 for D (6 bases). Germline-derived CDR1 and CDR2 are SGHNT and YYREEE (reference sequence). The CDR3 totals 15 residues. The ends were cut back, 4 bases at V and 0 bases at J, with 10 bases in the middle. The CDR3 region is CASSASGATNEKLFF. Written as DNA, the CDR3 is TGTGCCAGCAGCGCATCAGGGGCAACTAATGAAAAACTGTTTTTT.

This clone occurred once. CDR3 coding DNA: TGTGCCAGCAGTGAAGCCAAGGGGTACAACTATGGCTACACCTTC. Translating it yields CASSEAKGYNYGYTF. The chain is built from TRBV6-1 and TRBJ1-2, with D possibly matching TRBD1 (5 bases). V lost 0 bases and J 2 bases, leaving 10 bases between the germline ends. The CDR3 extends over 15 amino acids. Germline CDR1 and CDR2: MNHNS and SASEGT.

The chain couples TRBV27 to TRBJ1-1, with TRBD1 matching over 10 bases. The J segment lost 4 bases and the V segment lost 6 bases, leaving 2 bases of the junction unmatched. Germline loops: CDR1 MNHEY, CDR2 SMNVEV (reference sequence). The CDR3 sequence is 13 residues long. CDR3 loop: CASRGQGGTEAFF. CDR3 DNA: TGTGCCAGCAGAGGACAGGGGGGCACTGAAGCTTTCTTT.

This chain joins TRBV2 and TRBJ2-3, with a weak D call TRBD2 (6 bases). CDR1 is SNHLY and CDR2 is FYNNEI in the germline V gene. V was pared by 4 bases and J by 8 bases, with 10 bases between. The CDR3 contains 12 residues. This CDR3 reads CASSVLGGTQYF. The CDR3, as DNA: TGTGCCAGCAGTGTCCTGGGGGGTACGCAGTATTTT.

This rearrangement joins TRBV14 to TRBJ2-5; a weak D match, TRBD1 (5 bases). This CDR3 comprises 16 residues. V lost 0 bases and J lost 1, with 12 bases in between. The V gene's germline CDR1 is SGHDN and CDR2 FVKESK. CDR3 nucleotide sequence: TGTGCCAGCAGCCAAGATTTGGGGCGGTCCCAAGAGACCCAGTACTTC. Translation: CASSQDLGRSQETQYF.

The chain links TRBV10-1 to TRBJ1-6; TRBD1 might be the D (5 bases). The CDR3 consists of 14 residues. V was cut by 2 bases and J by 8 bases, with 10 bases left in between. The germline CDR1 and CDR2 sequences are WNHNN and SYGVQD (reference sequence). Here the CDR3 reads CASSEEQGHSPLHF. DNA for the CDR3: TGCGCCAGCAGTGAGGAGCAGGGTCATTCACCCCTCCACTTT.

This chain uses TRBV6-5 with TRBJ2-5; 8 bases are shared with TRBD1. The J segment lost 2 bases and the V segment lost 5 bases, leaving 1 base of the junction unmatched. Germline CDR1 is MNHEY and CDR2 is SVGAGI. This CDR3 is 13 amino acids long. CDR3 nucleotide sequence: TGTGCCAGCAGTCGGACAGGGCAAGAGACCCAGTACTTC. Its translation: CASSRTGQETQYF.

The gene calls are TRBV6-5 and TRBJ2-5, with 9 bases lining up with TRBD1. Trimming removed 4 bases from V and 5 bases from J; junction bases left unmatched: 8. This CDR3 is 15 amino acids long. Germline V gives CDR1 MNHEY, CDR2 SVGAGI. CDR3 protein: CASSSVGQGGETQYF. In DNA form, the CDR3 reads TGTGCCAGCAGTTCCGTGGGACAGGGAGGGGAGACCCAGTACTTC.

The chain is built from TRBV11-2 and TRBJ2-2; D is ambiguous. Germline-derived CDR1 and CDR2 are SGHAT and FQNNGV. CDR3 length: 14 amino acids. V lost 4 bases to trimming and J lost 0 bases, with 6 bases between them. Written as DNA, the CDR3 is TGTGCCAGCAGCTCAACAGCGAACACCGGGGAGCTGTTTTTT. Protein sequence: CASSSTANTGELFF.

The V call is TRBV7-9, the J call TRBJ1-1; D is unresolved. The CDR3 consists of 13 residues. With 1 base removed from V and 1 base from J, the gap between germline ends came to 4 bases. CDR1 and CDR2 from the germline V gene are SEHNR and FQNEAQ (reference sequence). The CDR3 spells CASSLDQNTEAFF. CDR3 coding DNA: TGTGCCAGCAGCTTAGATCAGAACACTGAAGCTTTCTTT.

The J gene is TRBJ2-3, the V gene TRBV4-3; D is possibly TRBD2 (5 bases). Germline-derived CDR1 and CDR2 are LGHNA and YSLEER. The CDR3 is made up of 15 amino acids. Trimming took off 4 bases at V and 2 bases at J, with 13 bases between the two ends. CDR3: CASSPRVQITDTQYF. The CDR3 DNA is TGCGCCAGCAGCCCGAGGGTCCAGATCACAGATACGCAGTATTTT.

The V call is TRBV27, the J call TRBJ1-1; a weak D match, TRBD1 (5 bases). V was clipped by 3 bases and J by 3 bases, with 14 bases between them. The CDR3 has 15 amino acids. Per germline, CDR1 MNHEY and CDR2 SMNVEV (reference sequence). Written as DNA, the CDR3 is TGTGCCAGCAGTTTCGCTTCCCTAGGGGACACTGAAGCTTTCTTT. Residues: CASSFASLGDTEAFF.

Notes on this clone: A junction end diverges from the germline sequence, so it may reflect a read error. The rearrangement joins TRBV2 to TRBJ2-7, with no clear D. This CDR3 contains 15 residues. Germline-derived CDR1 and CDR2 are SNHLY and FYNNEI. Here the CDR3 DNA reads TGTGCCAGCGGCCCGGCCGATAATTTTTATAGCAGTAAGTTCTTC. Encoded protein: CASGPADNFYSSKFF.